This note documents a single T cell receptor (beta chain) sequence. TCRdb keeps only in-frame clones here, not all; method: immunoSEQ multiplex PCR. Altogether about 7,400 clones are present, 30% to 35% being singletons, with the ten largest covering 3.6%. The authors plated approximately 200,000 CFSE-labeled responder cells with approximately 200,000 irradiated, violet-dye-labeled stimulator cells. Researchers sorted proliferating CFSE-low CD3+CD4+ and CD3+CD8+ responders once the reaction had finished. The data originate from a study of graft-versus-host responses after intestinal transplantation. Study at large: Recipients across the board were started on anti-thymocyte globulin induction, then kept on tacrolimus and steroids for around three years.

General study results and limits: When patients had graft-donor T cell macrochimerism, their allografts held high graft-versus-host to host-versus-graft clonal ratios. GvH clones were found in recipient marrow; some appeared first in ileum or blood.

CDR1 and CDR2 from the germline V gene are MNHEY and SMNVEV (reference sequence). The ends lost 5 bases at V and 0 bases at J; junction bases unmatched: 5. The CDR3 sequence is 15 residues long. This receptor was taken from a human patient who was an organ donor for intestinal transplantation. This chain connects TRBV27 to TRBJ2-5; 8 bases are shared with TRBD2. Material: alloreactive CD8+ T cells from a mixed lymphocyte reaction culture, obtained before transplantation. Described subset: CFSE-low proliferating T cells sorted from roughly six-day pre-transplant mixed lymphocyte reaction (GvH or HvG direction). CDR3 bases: TGTGCCAGCAGTACGCTAGCGGGCCACCAAGAGACCCAGTACTTC. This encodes CASSTLAGHQETQYF.